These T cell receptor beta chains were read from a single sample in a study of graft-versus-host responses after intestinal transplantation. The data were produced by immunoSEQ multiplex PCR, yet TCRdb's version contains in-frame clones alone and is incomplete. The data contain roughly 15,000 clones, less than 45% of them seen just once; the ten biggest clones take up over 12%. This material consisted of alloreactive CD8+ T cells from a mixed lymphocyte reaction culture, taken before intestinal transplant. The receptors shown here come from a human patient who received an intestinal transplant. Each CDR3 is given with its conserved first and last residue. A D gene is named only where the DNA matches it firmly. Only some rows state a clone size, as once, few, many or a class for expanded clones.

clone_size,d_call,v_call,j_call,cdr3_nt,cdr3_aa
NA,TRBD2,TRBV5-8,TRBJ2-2,TGTGCCAGCAGCCCGGGGGGGGCGAACACCGGGGAGCTGTTTTTT,CASSPGGANTGELFF
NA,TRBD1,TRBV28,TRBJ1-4,TGTGCCAGCAGCCTCGGACAGGCCCTAGGGGAAAAACTGTTTTTT,CASSLGQALGEKLFF
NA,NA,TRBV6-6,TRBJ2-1,TGTGCCAGCAGCCGAATCCGGACAGACAATGAGCAGTTCTTC,CASSRIRTDNEQFF
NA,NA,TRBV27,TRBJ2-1,TGTGCCAGCAGTTTTTTACCTAGCTCCTACAATGAGCAGTTCTTC,CASSFLPSSYNEQFF
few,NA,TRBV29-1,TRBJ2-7,TGCAGCGTTGAAGATTCCGGCCAGGGGAGCGACTACGAGCAGTACTTC,CSVEDSGQGSDYEQYF
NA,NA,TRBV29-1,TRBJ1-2,TGCAGCGTTGACGGCTATGGCTACACCTTC,CSVDGYGYTF
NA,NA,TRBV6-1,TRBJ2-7,TGTGCCAGCAGGCAGCGGGCCCCCTACGAGCAGTACTTC,CASRQRAPYEQYF
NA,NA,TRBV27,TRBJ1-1,TGTGCCAGCAGTGGCACAGCCCCCGAAGCTTTCTTT,CASSGTAPEAFF
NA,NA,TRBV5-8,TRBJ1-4,TGTGCCAGCAGCTTGGAACAGGGTAATGAAAAACTGTTTTTT,CASSLEQGNEKLFF
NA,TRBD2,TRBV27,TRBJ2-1,TGTGCCAGCAGTTTATCGATGGAGATAGCGGGGGCGGGTGAGCAGTTCTTC,CASSLSMEIAGAGEQFF
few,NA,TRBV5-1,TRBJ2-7,TGCGCCAGCACCGCCTCACAGGGCGCCTACGAGCAGTACTTC,CASTASQGAYEQYF
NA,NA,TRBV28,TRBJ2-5,TGTGCCAGCAGTTTGGTAGGGGCAGAGACCCAGTACTTC,CASSLVGAETQYF
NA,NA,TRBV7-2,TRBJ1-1,TGTGCCAGCACCACCGGAGTCCAGGAGGGGCGGTCCACTGAAGCTTTCTTT,CASTTGVQEGRSTEAFF
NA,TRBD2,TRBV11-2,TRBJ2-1,TGTGCCAGCAGCTTAGCGGGAGGGGTGTACGATGAGCAGTTCTTC,CASSLAGGVYDEQFF
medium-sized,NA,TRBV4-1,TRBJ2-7,TGCGCCAGCACCCCCCGTGCAGGGCCCTACGAGCAGTACTTC,CASTPRAGPYEQYF
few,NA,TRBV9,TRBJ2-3,TGTGCCAGCAGCGTACTAGTGGATAGCGGAAGCACAGATACGCAGTATTTT,CASSVLVDSGSTDTQYF
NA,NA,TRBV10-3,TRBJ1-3,TGTGCCATCAGTCCTAGCGGGGAGAGCTCTGGAAACACCATATATTTT,CAISPSGESSGNTIYF
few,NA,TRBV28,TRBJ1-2,TGTGCCAGCAGTTTATTACGTCCACAATACTATGGCTACACCTTC,CASSLLRPQYYGYTF
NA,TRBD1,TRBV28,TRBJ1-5,TGTGCCAGCAGTTTTTTTCTAGGGGACAGGGGTCACCCTTATAGCAATCAGCCCCAGCATTTT,CASSFFLGDRGHPYSNQPQHF
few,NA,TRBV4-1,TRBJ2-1,TGCGCCAGCAGCCAAGGAGACAATGAGCAGTTCTTC,CASSQGDNEQFF
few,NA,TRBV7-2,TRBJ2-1,TGTGCCAGCAGCCCCCGGGGGAGGACCGCTAACAATGAGCAGTTCTTC,CASSPRGRTANNEQFF
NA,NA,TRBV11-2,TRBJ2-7,TGTGCCAGCAGCTTAGAGGTTACGCCTTACTACGAGCAGTACTTC,CASSLEVTPYYEQYF
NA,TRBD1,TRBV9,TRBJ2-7,TGTGCCAGCAGCGGGGGGGACAGGGGGCACAACGAGCAGTACTTC,CASSGGDRGHNEQYF